A single T cell receptor (beta chain) is shown here with its context. Antigen: not known. TCRdb's table, derived via immunoSEQ multiplex PCR, lists solely in-frame clones and lacks some. The data hold 95,000 to 150,000 clones, with about 87% observed a single time. The sample belongs to a study of T cell responses to AZD1222 COVID-19 vaccine. The wider study: The analysis combined second doses at about 4 or about 12 weeks. Study-level findings and limits: The sample set comprised mostly white British donors with more females, and clonal diversity was possibly underestimated. Spike was spanned by vaccine-associated CD4 TCRs, which were dominant at 160-218 and 743-854. Just a handful of AZD1222 recipients were seropositive at baseline.

This CDR3 is built from 16 residues. Germline V gene data show CDR1 as LNHDA and CDR2 as SQIVND (reference sequence). V lost 2 bases and J 5 bases, leaving 16 bases between the germline ends. This chain joins TRBV19 and TRBJ1-5, with D possibly matching TRBD1 (5 bases). The receptor's source is an adult in good health. The source was peripheral blood, collected on day 0 of AZD1222 vaccination. The CDR3 loop is CASSITSHQGYQPQHF. CDR3 nucleotides: TGTGCCAGTAGTATAACGTCCCACCAGGGCTATCAGCCCCAGCATTTT.